The rows below give T cell receptor beta chains drawn from one sample of a study of control samples from healthy donors and cancer patients. Some clones are missing from TCRdb's copy, which holds only in-frame ones; the method was immunoSEQ multiplex PCR. The profile shows approximately 59,000 clones, over 75% of them singletons. Material: PBMCs. The receptors come from a woman in her sixties or seventies with lung cancer. CDR3s include the opening cysteine and the closing phenylalanine or tryptophan. The order of the fields is clone size, J gene, D gene, V gene, CDR3 DNA, CDR3 protein. A D gene is named only where the DNA matches it firmly. Size is omitted from some rows. Given values are once, few, many or a class for expanded clones.

clone_size: .; j_call: TRBJ2-7; d_call: TRBD2; v_call: TRBV5-4; cdr3_nt: TGTGCCAGCAGCCGAAAGCAGCGGGGCACCTACGAGCAGTACTTC; cdr3_aa: CASSRKQRGTYEQYF
clone_size: .; j_call: TRBJ1-2; d_call: TRBD1; v_call: TRBV6-2/TRBV6-3; cdr3_nt: TGTGCCAGCAGTAGGGACAGGCGTACTAACTATGGCTACACCTTC; cdr3_aa: CASSRDRRTNYGYTF
clone_size: few; j_call: TRBJ2-2; d_call: .; v_call: TRBV20-1; cdr3_nt: TGCAGTGCTAGTCCGGGACAGAACACCGGGGAGCTGTTTTTT; cdr3_aa: CSASPGQNTGELFF
clone_size: .; j_call: TRBJ1-1; d_call: .; v_call: TRBV6-5; cdr3_nt: TGTGCCAGCAGCCTCCTCGGAGGGGAAACTGAAGCTTTCTTT; cdr3_aa: CASSLLGGETEAFF
clone_size: .; j_call: TRBJ2-3; d_call: TRBD1; v_call: TRBV10-2; cdr3_nt: TGCGCCAGCAGTGAGCCCAGGGGGCTGACAGATACGCAGTATTTT; cdr3_aa: CASSEPRGLTDTQYF
clone_size: .; j_call: TRBJ2-1; d_call: .; v_call: TRBV11-2; cdr3_nt: TGTGCCAGCAGCTTCAACGGAAATGAGCAGTTCTTC; cdr3_aa: CASSFNGNEQFF
clone_size: .; j_call: TRBJ1-3; d_call: TRBD1; v_call: TRBV5-1; cdr3_nt: TGCGCCAGCAGCTTGGCAGGGGGGACTGGAAACACCATATATTTT; cdr3_aa: CASSLAGGTGNTIYF
clone_size: .; j_call: TRBJ2-7; d_call: TRBD2; v_call: TRBV4-2; cdr3_nt: TGTGCCAGCAGCCAAGGAGGTAGCGGGTTGAGCTCCTACGAGCAGTACTTC; cdr3_aa: CASSQGGSGLSSYEQYF
clone_size: .; j_call: TRBJ2-1; d_call: .; v_call: TRBV4-1; cdr3_nt: TGCGCCAGCAGCCAAGGGTCAAGGGGGGGGTTCAATGAGCAGTTCTTC; cdr3_aa: CASSQGSRGGFNEQFF
clone_size: .; j_call: TRBJ1-1; d_call: .; v_call: TRBV28; cdr3_nt: TGTGCCAGCAGTTTATCCCCGGGCCAAGAAGCTTTCTTT; cdr3_aa: CASSLSPGQEAFF
clone_size: .; j_call: TRBJ2-1; d_call: TRBD2; v_call: TRBV2; cdr3_nt: TGTGCCAGCAGTGCAGGGCTAGCGGGGGCAAATGAGCAGTTCTTC; cdr3_aa: CASSAGLAGANEQFF
clone_size: .; j_call: TRBJ2-5; d_call: TRBD2; v_call: TRBV6-2/TRBV6-3; cdr3_nt: TGTGCCAGCAGTCTGACCTCGGGACTAGCGGGTTCCCAGTACTTC; cdr3_aa: CASSLTSGLAGSQYF
clone_size: few; j_call: TRBJ1-1; d_call: .; v_call: TRBV6-5; cdr3_nt: TGTGCCAGCAGTTACCAAGGGCCAAACACTGAAGCTTTCTTT; cdr3_aa: CASSYQGPNTEAFF
clone_size: .; j_call: TRBJ2-1; d_call: .; v_call: TRBV5-1; cdr3_nt: TGCGCCAGCAGCTTGGGGCCCCCTAACAATGAGCAGTTCTTC; cdr3_aa: CASSLGPPNNEQFF
clone_size: .; j_call: TRBJ2-3; d_call: .; v_call: TRBV7-6; cdr3_nt: TGTGCCAGCAGCTTAAAGCCGGGGGCCCGGAGGTCCACAGATACGCAGTATTTT; cdr3_aa: CASSLKPGARRSTDTQYF
clone_size: few; j_call: TRBJ2-1; d_call: .; v_call: TRBV2; cdr3_nt: TGTGCCAGCACCCTCGACTCCTACAATGAGCAGTTCTTC; cdr3_aa: CASTLDSYNEQFF
clone_size: .; j_call: TRBJ1-6; d_call: .; v_call: TRBV12-3/TRBV12-4; cdr3_nt: TGTGCCAGCAGTTTTACAGAAAATTCACCCCTCCACTTT; cdr3_aa: CASSFTENSPLHF
clone_size: once; j_call: TRBJ1-5; d_call: .; v_call: TRBV6-5; cdr3_nt: TGTGCCAGTGAACTAGGGGGGGTTTTTGGGAAGCCCCAGCATTTT; cdr3_aa: CASELGGVFGKPQHF
clone_size: .; j_call: TRBJ2-1; d_call: TRBD2; v_call: TRBV7-6; cdr3_nt: TGTGCCAGCAGCACCCCGCCGGGGGGGGTCACTGCGGCCTACAATGAGCAGTTCTTC; cdr3_aa: CASSTPPGGVTAAYNEQFF
clone_size: .; j_call: TRBJ2-7; d_call: .; v_call: TRBV14; cdr3_nt: TGTGCCAGCAGCCAAGAGCTAGAAAAGCGCCCGGTATGGGAGCAATACTTC; cdr3_aa: CASSQELEKRPVWEQYF
clone_size: .; j_call: TRBJ2-7; d_call: .; v_call: TRBV30; cdr3_nt: TGTGCCTGGAGTGGGACAGATTCCTACGAGCAGTACTTC; cdr3_aa: CAWSGTDSYEQYF
clone_size: .; j_call: TRBJ1-5; d_call: .; v_call: TRBV5-4; cdr3_nt: TGTGCCAGCAGCTTGGGGGGGCGGTCGGGCAATCAGCCCCAGCATTTT; cdr3_aa: CASSLGGRSGNQPQHF
clone_size: few; j_call: TRBJ1-2; d_call: TRBD1; v_call: TRBV28; cdr3_nt: TGTGCCAGCAGCCAAGGACAGGGCTCCTATGGCTACACCTTC; cdr3_aa: CASSQGQGSYGYTF
clone_size: .; j_call: TRBJ1-5; d_call: TRBD1; v_call: TRBV6-1; cdr3_nt: TGTGCCAGCAGTGAAGGGGGACAGGACAATCAGCCCCAGCATTTT; cdr3_aa: CASSEGGQDNQPQHF
clone_size: .; j_call: TRBJ2-7; d_call: .; v_call: TRBV5-1; cdr3_nt: TGCGCCAGCAGCTTGATGCCGACGGTGGCGGAATTAAAGTACTTC; cdr3_aa: CASSLMPTVAELKYF
clone_size: .; j_call: TRBJ2-5; d_call: .; v_call: TRBV15; cdr3_nt: TGTGCCACCAGCAGAGGGGGAAGGGGGCAAGAGACCCAGTACTTC; cdr3_aa: CATSRGGRGQETQYF
clone_size: .; j_call: TRBJ2-3; d_call: TRBD2; v_call: TRBV18; cdr3_nt: TGTGCCAGCTCACCGCGGGGACGGGGGGTTACAGATACGCAGTATTTT; cdr3_aa: CASSPRGRGVTDTQYF
clone_size: few; j_call: TRBJ1-5; d_call: .; v_call: TRBV30; cdr3_nt: TGTGCCTGGAGCAACCAGGGCAATCAGCCCCAGCATTTT; cdr3_aa: CAWSNQGNQPQHF
clone_size: .; j_call: TRBJ1-1; d_call: .; v_call: TRBV7-2; cdr3_nt: TGTGCCAGCAGCTTAGGAAGGCTAATGAACACTGAAGCTTTCTTT; cdr3_aa: CASSLGRLMNTEAFF
clone_size: .; j_call: TRBJ1-1; d_call: .; v_call: TRBV19; cdr3_nt: TGTGCCAGTAGTAGGGGACTCCGGGGAAAGGGCACTGAAGCTTTCTTT; cdr3_aa: CASSRGLRGKGTEAFF
clone_size: .; j_call: TRBJ2-2; d_call: .; v_call: TRBV4-2; cdr3_nt: TGTGCCAGCAGCCAAGAGCCATTAGCGAACACCGGGGAGCTGTTTTTT; cdr3_aa: CASSQEPLANTGELFF
clone_size: .; j_call: TRBJ1-5; d_call: .; v_call: TRBV3-1/TRBV3-2; cdr3_nt: TGTGCCAGCAGAACCGAGGGGGAGCCCCAGCATTTT; cdr3_aa: CASRTEGEPQHF
clone_size: .; j_call: TRBJ1-4; d_call: TRBD1; v_call: TRBV5-6; cdr3_nt: TGTGCCAGCAGCTTTTGGACAGGGAATGAAAAACTGTTTTTT; cdr3_aa: CASSFWTGNEKLFF